A selection of T cell receptor beta chains follows, all from one sample in a study of shared clonotypes between healthy human individuals. Here immunoSEQ multiplex PCR was the method, and the copy in TCRdb shows in-frame clones only, minus some. The sample shows 470,000 or so clones, roughly 80% of them seen only once. Material for sequencing was PBMCs. Source of these receptors: a woman aged 40-49 years in good health. Some clones in this sample may be carry-over from other donors' samples. CDR3s include the opening cysteine and the closing phenylalanine or tryptophan. The D gene is left open where the match is weak. Clone size, where shown, is once, few, many, or a class for clones that have expanded.

d_gene: .
abundance: .
v_gene: TRBV30
j_gene: TRBJ1-6
CDR3aa: CAWTREGNSPLHF
CDR3nt: TGTGCCTGGACCCGGGAGGGTAATTCACCCCTCCACTTT

d_gene: TRBD1
abundance: .
v_gene: TRBV28
j_gene: TRBJ1-1
CDR3aa: CASTLQGTNTEAFF
CDR3nt: TGTGCCAGCACCCTACAGGGGACGAACACTGAAGCTTTCTTT

d_gene: .
abundance: .
v_gene: TRBV9
j_gene: TRBJ2-7
CDR3aa: CASSVAYGAYEQYF
CDR3nt: TGTGCCAGCAGCGTAGCGTACGGGGCCTACGAGCAGTACTTC

d_gene: TRBD2
abundance: .
v_gene: TRBV27
j_gene: TRBJ2-7
CDR3aa: CASSLGTSGRGEQYF
CDR3nt: TGTGCCAGCAGTTTGGGGACTAGCGGGAGAGGCGAGCAGTACTTC

d_gene: TRBD2
abundance: .
v_gene: TRBV7-2
j_gene: TRBJ2-5
CDR3aa: CASSYQRGQETQYF
CDR3nt: TGTGCCAGCAGCTACCAGCGGGGGCAAGAGACCCAGTACTTC

d_gene: .
abundance: .
v_gene: TRBV30
j_gene: TRBJ2-3
CDR3aa: CAWSGETGGTDTQYF
CDR3nt: TGTGCCTGGAGTGGGGAGACGGGGGGCACAGATACGCAGTATTTT

d_gene: TRBD1
abundance: few
v_gene: TRBV28
j_gene: TRBJ2-7
CDR3aa: CASSFFPDRANFGYEQYF
CDR3nt: TGTGCCAGCAGTTTCTTCCCGGACAGGGCAAACTTCGGCTACGAGCAGTACTTC

d_gene: TRBD2
abundance: .
v_gene: TRBV6-5
j_gene: TRBJ2-5
CDR3aa: CASSYGLASKETQYF
CDR3nt: TGTGCCAGCAGTTACGGACTAGCGAGTAAAGAGACCCAGTACTTC

d_gene: TRBD2
abundance: .
v_gene: TRBV30
j_gene: TRBJ2-7
CDR3aa: CAWDRDIAGGYEQYF
CDR3nt: TGTGCCTGGGACAGGGATATAGCGGGAGGTTACGAGCAGTACTTC

d_gene: .
abundance: .
v_gene: TRBV5-1
j_gene: TRBJ1-1
CDR3aa: CASSLEFTGSEAFF
CDR3nt: TGCGCCAGCAGCTTGGAATTTACAGGGTCTGAAGCTTTCTTT

d_gene: .
abundance: .
v_gene: TRBV5-4
j_gene: TRBJ1-1
CDR3aa: CASSFDTMNTEAFF
CDR3nt: TGTGCCAGCAGCTTCGACACTATGAACACTGAAGCTTTCTTT

d_gene: TRBD2
abundance: once
v_gene: TRBV11-2
j_gene: TRBJ2-3
CDR3aa: CASSGGGAGTDTQYF
CDR3nt: TGTGCCAGCAGCGGGGGGGGAGCGGGCACAGATACGCAGTATTTT

d_gene: .
abundance: .
v_gene: TRBV30
j_gene: TRBJ1-1
CDR3aa: CACTGGLTVGNMNTEAFF
CDR3nt: TGTGCCTGTACAGGAGGGCTCACGGTCGGGAATATGAACACTGAAGCTTTCTTT

d_gene: TRBD2
abundance: .
v_gene: TRBV15
j_gene: TRBJ2-5
CDR3aa: CATSTGTSGRETQYF
CDR3nt: TGTGCCACCAGTACCGGGACTAGCGGGAGGGAGACCCAGTACTTC

d_gene: .
abundance: .
v_gene: TRBV27
j_gene: TRBJ2-7
CDR3aa: CASSFRGSGYEQYF
CDR3nt: TGTGCCAGCAGTTTTCGGGGATCAGGCTACGAGCAGTACTTC

d_gene: TRBD2
abundance: .
v_gene: TRBV25-1
j_gene: TRBJ2-7
CDR3aa: CASSRLAGTYEQYF
CDR3nt: TGTGCCAGCTCGAGACTAGCGGGAACCTACGAGCAGTACTTC

d_gene: .
abundance: .
v_gene: TRBV29-1
j_gene: TRBJ2-2
CDR3aa: CSVEDLRAENTGELFF
CDR3nt: TGCAGCGTTGAAGATCTTCGAGCGGAGAACACCGGGGAGCTGTTTTTT

d_gene: TRBD2
abundance: few
v_gene: TRBV5-1
j_gene: TRBJ2-3
CDR3aa: CASSPLSGSSTDTQYF
CDR3nt: TGCGCCAGCAGCCCGCTTAGCGGGTCTAGCACAGATACGCAGTATTTT

d_gene: .
abundance: .
v_gene: TRBV5-1
j_gene: TRBJ2-5
CDR3aa: CASSLEPTARGETQYF
CDR3nt: TGCGCCAGCAGCTTGGAGCCGACAGCGCGAGGGGAGACCCAGTACTTC

d_gene: .
abundance: .
v_gene: TRBV19
j_gene: TRBJ2-3
CDR3aa: CASGTGNTDTQYF
CDR3nt: TGTGCCAGTGGTACCGGAAACACAGATACGCAGTATTTT

d_gene: .
abundance: .
v_gene: TRBV4-2
j_gene: TRBJ2-7
CDR3aa: CASSQDRGGPGGNYYEQYF
CDR3nt: TGTGCCAGCAGCCAAGATAGGGGGGGGCCGGGTGGAAATTACTACGAGCAGTACTTC

d_gene: TRBD1
abundance: many
v_gene: TRBV27
j_gene: TRBJ1-4
CDR3aa: CASSETGTGVQKLFF
CDR3nt: TGTGCCAGCAGTGAAACCGGGACAGGGGTGCAAAAACTGTTTTTT

d_gene: TRBD2
abundance: .
v_gene: TRBV5-1
j_gene: TRBJ2-5
CDR3aa: CASSLGLAGVFETQYF
CDR3nt: TGCGCCAGCAGCTTGGGGCTAGCGGGAGTATTTGAGACCCAGTACTTC

d_gene: .
abundance: .
v_gene: TRBV7-8
j_gene: TRBJ2-1
CDR3aa: CASSLLDYNEQFF
CDR3nt: TGTGCCAGCAGCTTATTAGATTACAATGAGCAGTTCTTC

d_gene: .
abundance: once
v_gene: TRBV2
j_gene: TRBJ2-3
CDR3aa: CASSVRQTTDTQYF
CDR3nt: TGTGCCAGCAGTGTTAGACAGACCACAGATACGCAGTATTTT

d_gene: .
abundance: once
v_gene: TRBV6-6
j_gene: TRBJ1-4
CDR3aa: CASSNQATNEKLFF
CDR3nt: TGTGCCAGCAGTAATCAGGCAACTAATGAAAAACTGTTTTTT

d_gene: TRBD2
abundance: .
v_gene: TRBV30
j_gene: TRBJ2-1
CDR3aa: CAWSVLAGGPDEQFF
CDR3nt: TGTGCCTGGAGTGTACTGGCGGGAGGGCCCGATGAGCAGTTCTTC

d_gene: .
abundance: .
v_gene: TRBV7-2
j_gene: TRBJ1-1
CDR3aa: CASSFGGGYTEAFF
CDR3nt: TGTGCCAGCAGCTTTGGAGGGGGTTACACTGAAGCTTTCTTT

d_gene: .
abundance: .
v_gene: TRBV30
j_gene: TRBJ2-2
CDR3aa: CAWSVKGAGELFF
CDR3nt: TGTGCCTGGAGTGTCAAAGGGGCCGGGGAGCTGTTTTTT

d_gene: TRBD1
abundance: .
v_gene: TRBV28
j_gene: TRBJ1-1
CDR3aa: CASTTGGLGNTEAFF
CDR3nt: TGTGCCAGCACTACAGGGGGGCTAGGGAACACTGAAGCTTTCTTT

d_gene: .
abundance: few
v_gene: TRBV5-8
j_gene: TRBJ1-2
CDR3aa: CASSLARGTAGYGYTF
CDR3nt: TGTGCCAGCAGCTTGGCACGCGGGACGGCAGGCTATGGCTACACCTTC

d_gene: .
abundance: .
v_gene: TRBV7-3
j_gene: TRBJ2-2
CDR3aa: CASSWREGTGELFF
CDR3nt: TGTGCCAGCTCTTGGAGGGAAGGGACCGGGGAGCTGTTTTTT

d_gene: .
abundance: .
v_gene: TRBV7-8
j_gene: TRBJ2-7
CDR3aa: CASSSGGFRGYEQYF
CDR3nt: TGTGCCAGCAGCTCGGGTGGGTTCAGGGGATACGAGCAGTACTTC

d_gene: TRBD2
abundance: once
v_gene: TRBV19
j_gene: TRBJ2-5
CDR3aa: CASSLSGSGETQYF
CDR3nt: TGTGCCAGTAGCCTTAGCGGGAGTGGAGAGACCCAGTACTTC

d_gene: .
abundance: .
v_gene: TRBV28
j_gene: TRBJ1-5
CDR3aa: CASSLGHSNQPQHF
CDR3nt: TGTGCCAGCAGTTTAGGCCATAGCAATCAGCCCCAGCATTTT

d_gene: .
abundance: .
v_gene: TRBV5-1
j_gene: TRBJ2-1
CDR3aa: CASSFGNDNEQFF
CDR3nt: TGCGCCAGCAGCTTTGGTAATGACAATGAGCAGTTCTTC

d_gene: .
abundance: .
v_gene: TRBV19
j_gene: TRBJ1-1
CDR3aa: CASSKGGWSWTEAFF
CDR3nt: TGTGCCAGTAGTAAGGGGGGGTGGTCGTGGACTGAAGCTTTCTTT

d_gene: .
abundance: .
v_gene: TRBV11-3
j_gene: TRBJ2-3
CDR3aa: CASSLDPDPSTDTQYF
CDR3nt: TGTGCCAGCAGCTTAGACCCGGATCCTAGCACAGATACGCAGTATTTT

d_gene: TRBD2
abundance: .
v_gene: TRBV6-5
j_gene: TRBJ2-5
CDR3aa: CASSPAGEHRETQYF
CDR3nt: TGTGCCAGCAGTCCAGCGGGAGAGCACAGAGAGACCCAGTACTTC

d_gene: .
abundance: .
v_gene: TRBV5-1
j_gene: TRBJ2-2
CDR3aa: CASSEQVTGELFF
CDR3nt: TGCGCCAGCAGCGAGCAAGTGACCGGGGAGCTGTTTTTT

d_gene: .
abundance: .
v_gene: TRBV6-5
j_gene: TRBJ2-7
CDR3aa: CASRGSPREQYF
CDR3nt: TGTGCCAGCAGAGGTTCGCCCAGGGAGCAGTACTTC

d_gene: TRBD2
abundance: .
v_gene: TRBV7-9
j_gene: TRBJ2-1
CDR3aa: CASSLGLAVSYNEQFF
CDR3nt: TGTGCCAGCAGCTTGGGACTAGCGGTTTCCTACAATGAGCAGTTCTTC

d_gene: .
abundance: .
v_gene: TRBV27
j_gene: TRBJ2-5
CDR3aa: CASSPEGWGQETQYF
CDR3nt: TGTGCCAGCTCCCCGGAAGGGTGGGGCCAAGAGACCCAGTACTTC